This T cell receptor beta chain came from a study of T-cell memory formation after mild COVID-19 (dated by TCRdb to about 2021). Background on the whole study: TCR sequence clusters from the two donors were largely donor specific. Two young, previously healthy adult volunteers made up the cohort, one male and one female. T-cell clones expanding and contracting after mild COVID-19 in two donors were tracked by longitudinal TCRalpha and TCRbeta repertoire sequencing.

Trimming takes 2 bases off V and 7 bases off J; junction bases not matched to a gene: 7. The CDR3 contains 15 residues, cysteine and phenylalanine counted. This entry keeps only the CDR3 DNA: 45 bases, framed from base 1. The germline V gene (reference sequence) gives CDR1 as SSHAT and CDR2 as FNYEAQ. Ficoll-Paque density gradient centrifugation was used to isolate PBMCs. Summary of the overall study and its limitations: Only a couple of mild cases were covered by the study, and larger cohorts that include severe cases with pre-infection samples were considered necessary. Some responding clones were found in pre-infection memory, which suggests that pre-existing cross-reactive memory T cells took part in the SARS-CoV-2 response. Contracting CD4+ clones appeared mostly in the CM and EM memory subsets, whereas CD8+ clones were enriched in EMRA. From day 15 to 85, contracting clones showed balanced CD4/CD8 phenotypes, whereas a second wave of clones that expanded from day 15 to 37 leaned towards CD4+. SARS-CoV-2 specificity of the second-wave clones peaking on day 37 was not confirmed.

Points on this clonotype: This receptor's antigen is unknown. One base away there is no much larger clone; base qualities are not given.

Sequenced using an Illumina NovaSeq 6000. cDNA libraries for TCRalpha and TCRbeta were prepared by 5'RACE using constant-segment primers, with sample barcodes and unique molecular identifiers added. Trizol reagent was used to extract RNA from every sample. Library amplification was performed in two PCR steps, and a second sample barcode and Illumina TruSeq adapters were introduced in the second step. Sequencing of libraries was performed on an Illumina NovaSeq with 2 x 150 bp paired-end reads. The study's own analysis went as follows. With migec v1.2.7, reads were demultiplexed and then collapsed into UMI-guided consensus sequences. Using mixcr v2.1.11, UMI consensuses were aligned to TRA and TRB V and J templates and then assembled into clonotypes. A clonotype was counted as expanded or contracted only when both edgeR and NoisET called the clonotype significant, with the noise models trained on biological replicates. edgeR calls used a false discovery rate-adjusted p below 0.01 and a log2 fold-change threshold of 1. As an exploratory analysis of dynamics, max-normalized trajectories of the 1000 most abundant clonotypes were examined by PCA with hierarchical clustering. Each responding clone was given a CD4 or CD8 phenotype based on the CD4+ and CD8+ repertoires, which had been sequenced separately. The public reads were reanalyzed by TCRdb: fastp trimming at Q25, MiXCR alignment, in-frame beta chains only. Rows are unified per CDR3 protein, each entry keeping the most common DNA and genes. The V and J calls were not made by the authors but by TCRdb's processing. The sample profile shows about 470,000 distinct CDR3 sequences; roughly 25% of them were found once. The ten top clones hold approximately 13% of the sample.

The sequence was collected from an adult woman who had mild COVID-19 (a few samples of this study predate the infection). The sample titles of this study are shuffled in the database, so cell type and time point are left out; the donor was told from shared clones. The chain employs TRBV7-7 and TRBJ2-2; 7 bases in the middle match TRBD1. Sequences were obtained from PBMCs or a T cell subset sorted from them (not recorded which). The CDR3 corresponds to CASSLIQGSGGELFF. The DNA sequence is TGTGCCAGCAGCTTAATACAGGGGAGTGGCGGGGAGCTGTTTTTT.